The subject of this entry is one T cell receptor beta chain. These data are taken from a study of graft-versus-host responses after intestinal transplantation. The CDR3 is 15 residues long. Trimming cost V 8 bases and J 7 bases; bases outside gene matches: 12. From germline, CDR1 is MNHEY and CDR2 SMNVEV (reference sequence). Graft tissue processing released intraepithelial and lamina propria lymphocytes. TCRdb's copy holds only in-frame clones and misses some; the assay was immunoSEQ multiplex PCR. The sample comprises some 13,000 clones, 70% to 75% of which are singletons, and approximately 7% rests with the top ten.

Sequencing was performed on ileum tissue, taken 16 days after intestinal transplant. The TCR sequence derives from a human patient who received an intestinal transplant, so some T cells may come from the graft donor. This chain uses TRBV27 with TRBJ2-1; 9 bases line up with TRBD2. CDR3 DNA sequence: TGTGCCAGCGGAATTAGCGGGAGAGGTGGAAATGAGCAGTTCTTC. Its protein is CASGISGRGGNEQFF.